What follows are 4 T cell receptor beta chains derived from one specimen sequenced in a study of cytomegalovirus exposure and HLA in healthy donors. Primers included in the PCR were 60 Vbeta and 13 Jbeta primers. Assay: immunoSEQ multiplex PCR; the TCRdb copy retains only in-frame clones and omits some. The data show around 120,000 clones, roughly four fifths seen once. The sequenced material came from PBMCs. The receptors were sampled from a male donor in good health and CMV-seropositive.

This chain connects TRBV4-3 to TRBJ2-7, with TRBD2 matching 8 bases. This CDR3 spans 21 amino acids. The V segment lost 0 bases and the J segment 2 bases; nucleotides outside the gene matches: 21. From germline, CDR1 is LGHNA and CDR2 YSLEER. Here the CDR3 DNA reads TGCGCCAGCAGCCAAGATTCGTTACGGCAGGAGGCGGGAGGCATCCCCTACGAGCAGTACTTC. Protein sequence: CASSQDSLRQEAGGIPYEQYF.

V and J are TRBV5-1 and TRBJ1-2; a weak D match, TRBD1 (6 bases). CDR3 length equals 12 residues. The germline CDR1 and CDR2 sequences are SGHRS and YFSETQ. Between the trimmed V and J ends, which lost 4 bases and 6 bases, there was a span of 10 bases. The CDR3 DNA reads as TGCGCCAGCAGCAGGACAGAAGATGGCTACACCTTC. The encoded protein is CASSRTEDGYTF. The variable domain in full, with the rest retrieved from reference TRBV5-1 and TRBJ1-2, is KAGVTQTPRYLIKTRGQQVTLSCSPISGHRSVSWYQQTPGQGLQFLFEYFSETQRNKGNFPGRFSGRQFSNSRSEMNVSTLELGDSALYLCASSRTEDGYTFGSGTRLTVV.

This clone was seen a few times. The genes are TRBV6-1 and TRBJ1-6; possibly TRBD1 for D (6 bases). The CDR3 sequence is 13 residues long. CDR1 is MNHNS and CDR2 is SASEGT in the germline V gene. The ends were cut back, 11 bases at V and 8 bases at J, with 16 bases in the middle. CDR3 in DNA: TGTGCCGCTCAGGGGAGGGAGGATTCACCCCTCCACTTT. Its translation is CAAQGREDSPLHF.

The chain carries TRBV30 and TRBJ2-1; 14 positions match TRBD2. V lost 1 base, J lost 4 bases, and 12 bases stayed unmatched. The CDR3 sequence is 19 residues long. Looked up from germline, CDR1 is GTSNPN and CDR2 is SVGIG (reference sequence). CDR3 in amino acids: CAWSADRGTSGRSYNEQFF. DNA of the CDR3: TGTGCCTGGAGTGCAGACAGGGGGACTAGCGGGAGATCGTACAATGAGCAGTTCTTC. The variable domain in full, completed from reference TRBV30 and TRBJ2-1, reads SQTIHQWPATLVQPVGSPLSLECTVEGTSNPNLYWYRQAAGRGLQLLFYSVGIGQISSEVPQNLSASRPQDRQFILSSKKLLLSDSGFYLCAWSADRGTSGRSYNEQFFGPGTRLTVL.